This T cell receptor beta chain was found in a study of vaccination effects on CD4 cells after COVID-19. Study overall: Either the mRNA-1273 or the BNT162b2 vaccine was given to participants as two doses. Samples were given by two convalescent patients 16 days and one week before vaccination.

V was trimmed by 5 bases and J by 4 bases, leaving 18 bases between them. CDR3 length: 16 amino acids. CDR1 is SGHNT, CDR2 YENEEA, per germline. TCRdb's copy holds only in-frame clones and misses some; the assay was immunoSEQ multiplex PCR. The sample has tens of thousands of clones, 77% seen once. Within the ViraFEST assay, antigen-specific CD4+ T cells underwent expansion with viral peptide pools prior to sequencing. The culture ran for roughly ten days before CD4+ T cells were isolated. This individual tested PCR-positive for SARS-CoV-2 infection between March and December 2020. Cultures had half their medium replaced with IL-2 medium on days 3 and 7. Study-level findings and limits: The study dataset contains few convalescent patients and includes no early post-infection timepoints.

A remark on this clone: Its antigen is still unknown.

The sequence derives from a human donor who had a prior SARS-CoV-2 infection. This rearrangement joins TRBV11-3 to TRBJ2-1; no clear D gene. This specimen consisted of CD4+ T cells from PBMCs cultured with HCoV-NL63 spike peptides, obtained before COVID-19 vaccination. The CDR3 sequence is CASSPRGRPGYNEQFF. The CDR3 nucleotides read TGTGCCAGCAGCCCCCGCGGTCGGCCCGGTTACAATGAGCAGTTCTTC.